Below, 12 T cell receptor beta chains from the same sample are listed, as sequenced in a study of cytomegalovirus exposure and HLA in healthy donors. 60 Vbeta and 13 Jbeta primers were used in PCR. Assay: immunoSEQ multiplex PCR; the TCRdb copy retains only in-frame clones and omits some. The repertoire holds 150,000 to 200,000 clones, with about 84% as singletons. The sequencing sample was made of PBMCs. The receptors were gathered from a man aged 18 to 35 in good health and CMV-seronegative.

V is TRBV27 and J is TRBJ2-6; D might be TRBD1 (5 bases). V lost 2 bases and J lost 0, with 11 bases in between. The CDR3 has 17 amino acids. Germline CDR1 is MNHEY and CDR2 is SMNVEV (reference sequence). The CDR3 coding sequence is TGTGCCAGCAGTTTACTGGGGCCGACCTCTGGGGCCAACGTCCTGACTTTC. This gives the protein CASSLLGPTSGANVLTF.

This chain connects TRBV30 to TRBJ2-1, with 10 bases aligning to TRBD2. This CDR3 region has 15 residues. Trimming cost V 3 bases and J 7 bases; bases outside gene matches: 9. Germline lookup yields CDR1 GTSNPN and CDR2 SVGIG (reference sequence). This CDR3 reads CAWSIRLAGNNEQFF. The CDR3 DNA reads as TGTGCCTGGAGCATCAGACTAGCGGGTAATAATGAGCAGTTCTTC. The full variable domain, in which reference TRBV30 and TRBJ2-1 provide the parts outside the CDR3, is SQTIHQWPATLVQPVGSPLSLECTVEGTSNPNLYWYRQAAGRGLQLLFYSVGIGQISSEVPQNLSASRPQDRQFILSSKKLLLSDSGFYLCAWSIRLAGNNEQFFGPGTRLTVL.

The chain carries TRBV9 and TRBJ2-5; D is perhaps TRBD2 (6 bases). This CDR3 region has 14 residues. The V and J ends lost 1 base and 1 base respectively, with 8 bases between them. Germline CDR1 is SGDLS and CDR2 is YYNGEE. The CDR3 DNA reads as TGTGCCAGCAGCGTAAGCGGGTCCCAAGAGACCCAGTACTTC. Translating gives CASSVSGSQETQYF.

This clone was observed a single time. The rearrangement joins TRBV19 to TRBJ1-6; 7 nucleotides match TRBD1. Per germline, CDR1 LNHDA and CDR2 SQIVND (reference sequence). CDR3 length equals 14 residues. V lost 10 bases, J lost 9 bases, and 12 bases stayed unmatched. This CDR3 is CATSSGTDSSPLHF. The CDR3 nucleotides read TGTGCCACCTCTAGTGGGACAGATTCTTCACCCCTCCACTTT.

The chain couples TRBV27 to TRBJ2-1; 9 bases are a match to TRBD2. Losses at the gene ends were 8 bases for V and 15 bases for J; bases not matched to a gene: 17. The CDR3 runs to 14 residues. CDR1 is MNHEY, CDR2 SMNVEV, per germline (reference sequence). CDR3 in amino acids: CASGFLGGRDLWFF. The CDR3 DNA follows: TGTGCCAGCGGGTTCCTCGGCGGGAGGGACTTATGGTTCTTC.

The chain uses TRBV29-1 and TRBJ2-1, with 7 nucleotides matching TRBD2. CDR1 and CDR2 (germline): SQVTM, ANQGSEA. Trimming at V came to 4 bases and at J to 2 bases, leaving 11 bases not matched to a gene. The CDR3 length is 16 residues. This CDR3 is CSVVELSGKAYNEQFF. The CDR3 nucleotides read TGCAGCGTTGTGGAACTGAGCGGGAAAGCCTACAATGAGCAGTTCTTC.

This clone turned up a few times. The gene calls are TRBV10-3 and TRBJ2-3, with 14 positions matching TRBD2. Germline V lookup: CDR1 ENHRY, CDR2 SYGVKD. V lost 5 bases and J lost 4; bases outside the gene matches: 8. The CDR3 covers 17 residues. Written as DNA, the CDR3 is TGTGCCATCAGTAAAATGACTAGCGGGAGGGCACCAGATACGCAGTATTTT. This gives the protein CAISKMTSGRAPDTQYF.

This chain connects TRBV29-1 to TRBJ2-1, with 8 bases matching TRBD1. CDR1 is SQVTM and CDR2 is ANQGSEA in the germline V gene. The J segment lost 0 bases and the V segment lost 1 base, leaving 11 bases of the junction unmatched. There are 18 residues in the CDR3. The chain's CDR3 is CSVEVRQGTLSSYNEQFF. Written as DNA, the CDR3 is TGCAGCGTTGAAGTTAGACAGGGGACACTTAGCTCCTACAATGAGCAGTTCTTC.

A note on this clone: Other DNA sequences in the sample encode the same CDR3. V gene TRBV7-8 combines with J gene TRBJ2-7; D unresolved. Germline CDR1 SGHVS, CDR2 FQNEAQ. CDR3 size: 11 residues. Trimming took 4 bases from V and 2 from J, leaving 3 bases between them. CDR3 loop: CASSSTYEQYF. DNA of the CDR3: TGTGCCAGCAGCTCAACCTACGAGCAGTACTTC.

The rearrangement uses TRBV28 and TRBJ1-2, with 8 nucleotides matching TRBD1. The CDR3 totals 14 residues. The germline V gene encodes CDR1 MDHEN and CDR2 SYDVKM. V trimming: 5 bases; J trimming: 7 bases; junction bases outside the gene matches: 9. CDR3 sequence: CASSETGASGGYTF. The CDR3 bases are TGTGCCAGCAGTGAGACAGGGGCTTCTGGTGGCTACACCTTC.

J is TRBJ2-1 and V is TRBV5-1; tentative D call: TRBD1 (5 bases). Germline V gene data show CDR1 as SGHRS and CDR2 as YFSETQ. The CDR3 extends over 13 amino acids. V lost 4 bases and J 8 bases, leaving 13 bases between the germline ends. CDR3: CASSLRTSDEQFF. CDR3 in DNA: TGCGCCAGCAGCCTAAGGACAAGTGATGAGCAGTTCTTC.

The chain links TRBV5-1 to TRBJ2-5; 8 bases fit TRBD1. The J call is uncertain, as TRBJ2-7 better fits the DNA end. Germline CDR1 is SGHRS and CDR2 is YFSETQ. CDR3 length: 14 residues. CDR3 sequence (DNA): TGCGCCAGCAGCTCGACGACAGGGGTGTTCGAGCAGTACTTC. Protein: CASSSTTGVFEQYF.